The clone carrying this T cell receptor (beta chain) came up a few times. These data come from a study of T-cell memory formation after mild COVID-19. Study-level information: Largely, TCR clusters stayed within a single donor.

V was clipped by 5 bases and J by 3 bases, with 15 bases between them. The CDR3 contains 15 residues. CDR1 and CDR2 from the germline V gene are SGHDT and YYEEEE. Constant-segment-primed 5'RACE gave TCR alpha and TCR beta cDNA libraries with sample barcodes and UMIs. MiXCR was run by TCRdb on the 5' RACE reads, yielding one entry per CDR3 protein. This table holds over 400,000 distinct CDR3 sequences, roughly a quarter found once. The specimen was PBMCs or a T cell subset sorted from them (not recorded which). The receptor was derived from an adult woman who had mild COVID-19 (a few samples of this study predate the infection). Cell type and time point are not known. This chain links TRBV5-6 with TRBJ2-1; no firm D call. CDR3 protein: CASRPRMAVYNEQFF. In nucleotides, the CDR3 is TGTGCCAGCAGGCCAAGAATGGCGGTCTACAATGAGCAGTTCTTC.